The entry below describes one TCR beta chain. V dropped 5 bases and J dropped 0 bases, with 11 bases sitting between them. The CDR3 is 15 residues long. The germline V gene has CDR1 SGHVS and CDR2 FQNEAQ. Produced via immunoSEQ multiplex PCR; TCRdb's table is partial and in-frame only. The sample carries 490,000 or so clones, approximately 88% recorded once. This sample is part of a study of blood T cell repertoires in COVID-19. Sequenced material: PBMCs or T cells enriched from blood (not recorded which). The sequence was collected from a woman aged 40 to 55 who had recovered from COVID-19. This chain uses TRBV7-8 with TRBJ1-3; TRBD1 might be the D (6 bases). The CDR3 DNA sequence: TGTGCCAGCAGCCCTCGGACAGCCTCTGGAAACACCATATATTTT. Its translation: CASSPRTASGNTIYF.